The 19 T cell receptor beta chains below all came from one sample that was sequenced in a study of blood T cell repertoires in COVID-19. Profiled with immunoSEQ multiplex PCR; TCRdb holds only in-frame clones, not every one. The sample consists of about 140,000 clones, about 82% of them appearing once. Sequences were obtained from peripheral blood. These receptors all come from an elderly woman with active or convalescent COVID-19.

This chain connects TRBV5-4 to TRBJ2-1; 8 bases agree with TRBD2. The germline V gene has CDR1 SGHNT and CDR2 YYREEE (reference sequence). Losses at the gene ends were 6 bases for V and 12 bases for J; bases not matched to a gene: 11. The CDR3 has 13 residues. Here the CDR3 reads CASNPPGGRGQFF. The CDR3 DNA reads TGTGCCAGCAACCCACCGGGAGGGCGGGGGCAGTTCTTC.

A remark on this clone: The sample contains more than one DNA sequence encoding this CDR3. The V and J genes are TRBV28 and TRBJ2-7, with D tentatively TRBD2 (6 bases). Between the trimmed V and J ends, which lost 5 bases and 1 base, there was a span of 9 bases. Looked up from germline, CDR1 is MDHEN and CDR2 is SYDVKM. CDR3 size: 13 residues. The CDR3: CASSRGWSYEQYF. For the CDR3, the DNA is TGTGCCAGCAGTCGGGGGTGGTCCTACGAGCAGTACTTC.

The chain combines TRBV19 with TRBJ2-6; 7 positions match TRBD1. With 6 bases clipped from V and 3 bases from J, the junction kept 14 bases outside the gene matches. Germline V gene sequence: CDR1 LNHDA, CDR2 SQIVND (reference sequence). The CDR3 contains 18 residues. The CDR3 protein is CASSPARQGLGGANVLTF. CDR3 bases: TGTGCCAGTAGCCCGGCCCGACAGGGATTAGGTGGGGCCAACGTCCTGACTTTC. The full variable domain, rest sourced from reference TRBV19 and TRBJ2-6, is DGGITQSPKYLFRKEGQNVTLSCEQNLNHDAMYWYRQDPGQGLRLIYYSQIVNDFQKGDIAEGYSVSREKKESFPLTVTSAQKNPTAFYLCASSPARQGLGGANVLTFGAGSRLTVL.

CDR3 sequence: CASSRTSGYNEQFF. In nucleotides, the CDR3 is TGTGCCAGTTCACGGACTAGCGGTTACAATGAGCAGTTCTTC. The chain links TRBV7-9 to TRBJ2-1, with 10 nucleotides matching TRBD2. V gave up 9 bases and J gave up 4 bases; unmatched junction bases: 6. Germline V CDR1 and CDR2: SEHNR, FQNEAQ (reference sequence). The CDR3 has 14 residues.

The genes are TRBV4-1 and TRBJ1-4; D gene ambiguous. V was pared by 1 base and J by 4 bases, with 13 bases between. CDR1 and CDR2 (germline): MGHRA, YSYEKL. This CDR3 has 16 amino acids. Here the CDR3 reads CASSQVPPRDNEKLFF. CDR3 nucleotide sequence: TGCGCCAGCAGCCAAGTACCCCCGAGAGATAATGAAAAACTGTTTTTT.

This clone showed up many times. The V and J genes are TRBV7-6 and TRBJ1-4, with TRBD1 matching over 7 bases. The germline gives CDR1 SGHVS, CDR2 FNYEAQ. With V trimmed by 5 bases and J by 1 base, 4 bases remained unmatched. CDR3 length equals 15 residues. CDR3 region: CASSLNRGTNEKLFF. CDR3 DNA sequence: TGTGCCAGCAGCCTTAACAGGGGAACTAATGAAAAACTGTTTTTT.

This clone was counted a single time. The rearrangement uses TRBV11-1 and TRBJ1-3; D remains unclear. Germline CDR1 and CDR2: SGHAT and FQDESV (reference sequence). The V and J ends lost 3 bases and 1 base respectively, with 13 bases between them. This CDR3 comprises 16 residues. CDR3 region: CASSFRQVQSGNTIYF. In nucleotides, the CDR3 is TGTGCCAGCAGCTTCCGGCAGGTTCAATCTGGAAACACCATATATTTT. Using reference TRBV11-1 and TRBJ1-3 for the parts outside the CDR3, the full variable domain is EAEVAQSPRYKITEKSQAVAFWCDPISGHATLYWYRQILGQGPELLVQFQDESVVDDSQLPKDRFSAERLKGVDSTLKIQPAELGDSAMYLCASSFRQVQSGNTIYFGEGSWLTVV.

The V and J genes are TRBV4-1 and TRBJ2-2; D may be TRBD1 (6 bases). The germline V and J ends were trimmed by 4 bases and 0 bases, with 12 bases remaining between them. This CDR3 is built from 16 residues. The germline V gene has CDR1 MGHRA and CDR2 YSYEKL. The DNA for the CDR3 is TGCGCCAGCAGCCTTCGACAGGAGACGAACACCGGGGAGCTGTTTTTT. Its translation is CASSLRQETNTGELFF.

The J gene is TRBJ2-3, the V gene TRBV29-1, with 8 bases aligning to TRBD1. V shed 5 bases, J shed 5 bases, and the junction held 6 bases outside the gene matches. The germline V gene has CDR1 SQVTM and CDR2 ANQGSEA. This CDR3 has 13 residues. The CDR3 protein is CSVTGGNIDTQYF. In DNA, the CDR3 is TGCAGCGTTACAGGGGGGAACATAGATACGCAGTATTTT.

V usage is TRBV6-1 and J usage is TRBJ1-2, with D tentatively TRBD1 (6 bases). The V gene lost 0 bases and the J gene lost 5 bases, with 10 bases spanning the gap. The CDR3 runs to 14 residues. The germline gives CDR1 MNHNS, CDR2 SASEGT. The CDR3 DNA reads as TGTGCCAGCAGTGAAGCGGGGGGGGCGTATGGCTACACCTTC. This translates into CASSEAGGAYGYTF.

The chain couples TRBV27 to TRBJ2-3; D unresolved. Deletions cut 6 bases from V and 6 bases from J, with 13 bases between. The germline CDR1 and CDR2 sequences are MNHEY and SMNVEV (reference sequence). This CDR3 is built from 13 residues. DNA of the CDR3: TGTGCCAGCAGCCGTCCCTCGGTGGATACGCAGTATTTT. Residues: CASSRPSVDTQYF.

This sequence joins TRBV5-1 and TRBJ2-3; 12 nucleotides match TRBD2. Trimming removed 4 bases from V and 7 bases from J; junction bases left unmatched: 7. This CDR3 contains 15 residues. Germline CDR1 is SGHRS and CDR2 is YFSETQ. CDR3 loop: CASSPLAGGPHTQYF. In DNA form, the CDR3 reads TGCGCCAGCAGCCCCCTAGCGGGGGGGCCCCATACGCAGTATTTT.

The gene calls are TRBV5-1 and TRBJ1-1; no clear D gene. V was clipped by 2 bases and J by 5 bases, with 25 bases between them. The CDR3 runs 18 residues. Germline CDR1 reads SGHRS; CDR2 reads YFSETQ. The DNA of the CDR3 is TGCGCCAGCAGCTTCATAATTTCGTTCGGGGTGTCGGGTACTGAAGCTTTCTTT. Translated, it gives CASSFIISFGVSGTEAFF. The full variable domain, in which reference TRBV5-1 and TRBJ1-1 provide the parts outside the CDR3, is KAGVTQTPRYLIKTRGQQVTLSCSPISGHRSVSWYQQTPGQGLQFLFEYFSETQRNKGNFPGRFSGRQFSNSRSEMNVSTLELGDSALYLCASSFIISFGVSGTEAFFGQGTRLTVV.

This rearrangement joins TRBV5-8 to TRBJ2-7, with TRBD1 matching 10 bases. The CDR3 covers 14 residues. CDR1 is SGHTS, CDR2 YDEGEE, per germline. With V trimmed by 4 bases and J by 4 bases, 5 bases remained unmatched. The CDR3 protein is CASSPGQGPYEQYF. CDR3 in DNA: TGTGCCAGCAGCCCGGGACAGGGGCCGTACGAGCAGTACTTC.

This clone was counted once. The gene calls are TRBV4-3 and TRBJ1-5; 7 bases agree with TRBD1. The V segment lost 0 bases and the J segment 0 bases; nucleotides outside the gene matches: 5. The CDR3 runs to 17 residues. Germline V gene lookup returns CDR1 LGHNA and CDR2 YSLEER. The CDR3 here is CASSQERTGYSNQPQHF. The CDR3 nucleotides are TGCGCCAGCAGCCAAGAACGGACAGGATATAGCAATCAGCCCCAGCATTTT.

This clone showed up just a few times. This chain uses TRBV12-5 with TRBJ2-5; 15 positions match TRBD2. Germline lookup yields CDR1 LGHNT and CDR2 FRNRAP. With 4 bases clipped from V and 5 bases from J, the junction kept 5 bases outside the gene matches. This CDR3 has 16 amino acids. The CDR3, as DNA: TGTGCTAGTGGTTACGGACTAGCGGGGGGGCAGGAGACCCAGTACTTC. Protein sequence: CASGYGLAGGQETQYF.

There are a few counts of this clone. This chain joins TRBV7-8 and TRBJ2-3; the match to TRBD2 covers 10 bases. The J segment lost 3 bases and the V segment lost 2 bases, leaving 2 bases of the junction unmatched. The CDR3 length is 15 residues. The germline CDR1 and CDR2 sequences are SGHVS and FQNEAQ. CDR3 bases: TGTGCCAGCAGCTTATTAGCGGGGGGTACAGATACGCAGTATTTT. Translated: CASSLLAGGTDTQYF.

The chain recombines TRBV18 with TRBJ2-3, with D unclear. The length of the CDR3 is 15 residues. V lost 1 base, J lost 5 bases, and 13 bases lay in between. Germline-derived CDR1 and CDR2 are KGHSH and LQKENI. The CDR3 DNA sequence: TGTGCCAGCTCACCACGACCCGCGGCTGGAGATACGCAGTATTTT. Its translation is CASSPRPAAGDTQYF.

The chain combines TRBV5-5 with TRBJ1-3; TRBD1 matches 7 bases. The junction had 8 bases not matched to a gene; V was cut back by 5 bases and J by 0 bases. The CDR3 contains 16 residues. The germline V gene encodes CDR1 SGHKS and CDR2 YYEKEE (reference sequence). The CDR3 sequence is CASSYGQELSGNTIYF. CDR3 nucleotides: TGTGCCAGCAGTTATGGACAGGAGCTCTCTGGAAACACCATATATTTT.